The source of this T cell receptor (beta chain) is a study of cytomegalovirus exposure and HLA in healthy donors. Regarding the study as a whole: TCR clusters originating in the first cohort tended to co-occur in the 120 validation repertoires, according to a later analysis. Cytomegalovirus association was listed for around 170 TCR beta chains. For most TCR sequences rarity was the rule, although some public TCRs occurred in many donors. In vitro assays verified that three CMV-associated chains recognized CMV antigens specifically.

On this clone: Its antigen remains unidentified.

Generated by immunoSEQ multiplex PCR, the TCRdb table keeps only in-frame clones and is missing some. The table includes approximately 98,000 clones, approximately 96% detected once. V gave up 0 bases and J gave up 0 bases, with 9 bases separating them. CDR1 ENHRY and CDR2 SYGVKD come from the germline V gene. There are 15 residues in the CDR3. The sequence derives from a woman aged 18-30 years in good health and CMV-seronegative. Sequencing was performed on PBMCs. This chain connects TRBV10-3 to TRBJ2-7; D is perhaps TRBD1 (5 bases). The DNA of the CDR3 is TGTGCCATCAGTGAGTCCTGGGGCTCCTCCTACGAGCAGTACTTC. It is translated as CAISESWGSSYEQYF.